This TCR beta chain was identified in a study of cytomegalovirus exposure and HLA in healthy donors. Across the whole study: The Caucasian-associated ancestry cluster held over 65% of 350 to 450 genotyped donors.

Study findings and constraints: In terms of immune exposure information, only CMV serostatus was available. The listing of roughly 160 TCR beta chains classed them as cytomegalovirus-associated.

To note about this clone: As yet, its antigen is unknown.

It was with 60 Vbeta and 13 Jbeta primers that the PCR ran. Assay: immunoSEQ multiplex PCR; the TCRdb copy retains only in-frame clones and omits some. The sample consists of nearly 110,000 clones, around 78% of them appearing once. V was pared by 5 bases and J by 3 bases, with 6 bases of the junction left unmatched. This CDR3 is built from 15 residues. The germline CDR1 and CDR2 sequences are LNHDA and SQIVND (reference sequence). Sequencing was done on a sample of PBMCs. The chain is built from TRBV19 and TRBJ2-1, with 8 bases aligning to TRBD1. The receptor was derived from a man aged 30 to 45 in good health and CMV-seronegative. The CDR3 here is CASSLQGANYNEQFF. CDR3 sequence (DNA): TGTGCCAGTAGTCTGCAGGGGGCTAACTACAATGAGCAGTTCTTC.